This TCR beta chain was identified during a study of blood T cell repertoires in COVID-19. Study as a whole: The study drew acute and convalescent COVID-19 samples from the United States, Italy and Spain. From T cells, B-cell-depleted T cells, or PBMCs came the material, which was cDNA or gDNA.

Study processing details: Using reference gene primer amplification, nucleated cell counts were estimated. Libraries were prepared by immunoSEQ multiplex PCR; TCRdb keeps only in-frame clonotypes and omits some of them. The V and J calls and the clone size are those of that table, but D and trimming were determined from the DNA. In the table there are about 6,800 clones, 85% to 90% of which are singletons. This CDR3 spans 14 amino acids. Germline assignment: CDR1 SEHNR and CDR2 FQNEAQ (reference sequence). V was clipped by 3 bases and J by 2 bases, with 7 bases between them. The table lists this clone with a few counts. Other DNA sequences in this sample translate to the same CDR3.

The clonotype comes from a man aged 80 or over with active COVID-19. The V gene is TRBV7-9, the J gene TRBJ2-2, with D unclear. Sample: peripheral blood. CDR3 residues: CASSFRANTGELFF. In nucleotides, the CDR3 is TGTGCCAGCAGCTTTAGAGCAAACACCGGGGAGCTGTTTTTT.